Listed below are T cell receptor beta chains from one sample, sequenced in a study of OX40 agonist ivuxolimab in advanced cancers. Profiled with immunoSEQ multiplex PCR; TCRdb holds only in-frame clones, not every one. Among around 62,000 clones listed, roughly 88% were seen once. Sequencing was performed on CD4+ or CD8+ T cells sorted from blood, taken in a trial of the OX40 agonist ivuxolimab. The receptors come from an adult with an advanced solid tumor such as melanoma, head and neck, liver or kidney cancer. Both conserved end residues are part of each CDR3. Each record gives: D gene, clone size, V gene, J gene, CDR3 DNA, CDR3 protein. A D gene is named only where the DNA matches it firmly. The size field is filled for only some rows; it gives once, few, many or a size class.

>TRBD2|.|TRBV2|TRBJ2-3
TGTGCCAGCAGTGAAGCCATGGCGGGAGGGCCTTTCGCAGATACGCAGTATTTT
CASSEAMAGGPFADTQYF
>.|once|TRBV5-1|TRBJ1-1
TGCGCCAGCAGCTTGGACAGATTGAACACTGAAGCTTTCTTT
CASSLDRLNTEAFF
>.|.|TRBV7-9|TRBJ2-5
TGTGCCAGCAGCTTAGGCTGGGCGGACTTCCAAGAGACCCAGTACTTC
CASSLGWADFQETQYF
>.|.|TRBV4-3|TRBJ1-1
TGCGCCAGCAGCCAAGATCAAAGACCAGAGGGTGAAGCTTTCTTT
CASSQDQRPEGEAFF
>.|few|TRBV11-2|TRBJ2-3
TGTGCCAGCAGCGCGAGCGTGGATACGCAGTATTTT
CASSASVDTQYF
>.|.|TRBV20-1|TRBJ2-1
TGCAGTGCTAGAGATGGATTTTGGCCGGTCTTC
CSARDGFWPVF
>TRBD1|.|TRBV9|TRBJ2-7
TGTGCCAGCAGCGTAGACCAGGGGGCGGCCTACGAGCAGTACTTC
CASSVDQGAAYEQYF
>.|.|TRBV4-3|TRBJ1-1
TGCGCCAGCAGCCAAGGTCGCCAGTCGAACACTGAAGCTTTCTTT
CASSQGRQSNTEAFF
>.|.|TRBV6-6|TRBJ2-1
TGTGCCAGCAGTTACCGGGGGCGACATGAGCAGTTCTTC
CASSYRGRHEQFF
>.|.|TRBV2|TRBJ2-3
TGTGCCAGCAGTCCAGGGGGGAGCACAGATACGCAGTATTTT
CASSPGGSTDTQYF
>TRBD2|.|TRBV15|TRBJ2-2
TGTGCCACCAGTAAAGGAGGGACTAGCCGGCCTGGGATCTTGAACACCGGGGAGCTGTTTTTT
CATSKGGTSRPGILNTGELFF
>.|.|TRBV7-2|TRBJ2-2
TGTGCCAGCACTATGGGCGGGGGCGTAACCGGGGAGCTGTTTTTT
CASTMGGGVTGELFF
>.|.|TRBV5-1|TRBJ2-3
TGCGCCAGCAGCTCGCAGGGAGGGGGCATGCAGTATTTT
CASSSQGGGMQYF
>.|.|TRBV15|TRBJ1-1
TGTGCCACCAGCAGAGCTGGTGAGACTGAAGCTTTCTTT
CATSRAGETEAFF
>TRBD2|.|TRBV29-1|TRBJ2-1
TGCAGCGTTGCACGAGGGACTAGCGGTAATGAGCAGTTCTTC
CSVARGTSGNEQFF
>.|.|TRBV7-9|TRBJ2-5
TGTGCCAGCAGCTCTCCCTTGGCGGGCCGTGAGACCCAGTACTTC
CASSSPLAGRETQYF
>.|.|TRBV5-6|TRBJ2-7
TGTGCCAGCAGCATCGGGACTTCCTACGAGCAGTACTTC
CASSIGTSYEQYF
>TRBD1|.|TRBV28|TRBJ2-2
TGTGCCAGCAGGAGGACAGGGGGGACCGGGGAGCTGTTTTTT
CASRRTGGTGELFF
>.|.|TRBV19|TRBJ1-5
TGTGCCAGTAGTAAGAACAGGAGGGGCAATCAGCCCCAGCATTTT
CASSKNRRGNQPQHF
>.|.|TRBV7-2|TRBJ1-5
TGTGCCAGCAGCCCGGGACCGGACACAAATCAGCCCCAGCATTTT
CASSPGPDTNQPQHF
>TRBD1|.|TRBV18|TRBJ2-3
TGTGCCAGCTCACCGCGGGACAGGAGTTATTCAGATACGCAGTATTTT
CASSPRDRSYSDTQYF
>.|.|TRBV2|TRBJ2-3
TGTGCCAGCAGTGAGAACAGGAGGGATACGCAGTATTTT
CASSENRRDTQYF
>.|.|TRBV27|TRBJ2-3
TGTGCCAGCAGTTTATCCTCAGGGGGGGCGGGGGATACGCAGTATTTT
CASSLSSGGAGDTQYF
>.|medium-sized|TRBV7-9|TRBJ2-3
TGTGCCAGCAGCAACAAGCGGTCGGGCTGGGCAGATACGCAGTATTTT
CASSNKRSGWADTQYF
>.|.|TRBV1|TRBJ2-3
TGCACCAGCAGCCCTCCGGCAGATACGCAGTATTTT
CTSSPPADTQYF
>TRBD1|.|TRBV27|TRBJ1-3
TGTGCCAGCAGTTTATCGATCCCAGCAGGGGGACACTCTGGAAACACCATATATTTT
CASSLSIPAGGHSGNTIYF
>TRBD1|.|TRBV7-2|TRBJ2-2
TGTGCCAGCAGCTTAGCGCAGAGGGGGCTCGGTAGGAGCGGGGAGCTGTTTTTT
CASSLAQRGLGRSGELFF
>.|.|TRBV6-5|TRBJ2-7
TGTGCCAGCAGACATAGCTCCTACGAGCAGTACTTC
CASRHSSYEQYF
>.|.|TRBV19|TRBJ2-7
TGTGCCAGCGCAGGGACTCGCCTGGCCTACGAGCAGTACTTC
CASAGTRLAYEQYF
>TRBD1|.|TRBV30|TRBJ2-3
TGTGCCTGGAGTAAGGACAGGAACACAGATACGCAGTATTTT
CAWSKDRNTDTQYF
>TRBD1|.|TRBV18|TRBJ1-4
TGTGCCAGCTCACCACGAGGCCGCGGGGACAGAAAACTGTTTTTT
CASSPRGRGDRKLFF
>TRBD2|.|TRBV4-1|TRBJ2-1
TGCGCCAGCAGCCAATCACTAGCGGGAGCGGACAATGAGCAGTTCTTC
CASSQSLAGADNEQFF
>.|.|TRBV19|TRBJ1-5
TGTGCCAGTACCAAGAGGGTAGGTCAGCCCCAGCATTTT
CASTKRVGQPQHF
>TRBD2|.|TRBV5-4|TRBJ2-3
TGTGCCAGCAGCAAAGGACTAGCGAAAATATCTAGCACAGATACGCAGTATTTT
CASSKGLAKISSTDTQYF
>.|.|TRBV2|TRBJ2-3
TGTGCCAGCAGTATATGGAGGGGGCGCGCTTGGGCCACAGATACGCAGTATTTT
CASSIWRGRAWATDTQYF
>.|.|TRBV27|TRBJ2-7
TGTGCCAGCAGACCCATACTCCGCTACGAGCAGTACTTC
CASRPILRYEQYF
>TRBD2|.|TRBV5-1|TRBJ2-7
TGCGCCAGCAGTGTTACCGGGGGGGCCTCCGAGCAGTACTTC
CASSVTGGASEQYF
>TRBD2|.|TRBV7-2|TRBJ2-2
TGTGCCAGCAGCTTAGGGGCTAGCGGGAGTGCTCACGGGGAGCTGTTTTTT
CASSLGASGSAHGELFF
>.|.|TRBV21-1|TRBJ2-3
TGTGCCAGCAGCAAAGAGGGAGGGGGCGAAACAGATACGCAGTATTTT
CASSKEGGGETDTQYF
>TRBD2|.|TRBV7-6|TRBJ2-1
TGTGCCAGCAGCTTAGGCAGCGGGAGGGCGTATTACAATGAGCAGTTCTTC
CASSLGSGRAYYNEQFF
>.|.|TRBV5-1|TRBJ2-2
TGCGCCAGCAGCTTGGATGTAGCTCTGAACACCGGGGAGCTGTTTTTT
CASSLDVALNTGELFF
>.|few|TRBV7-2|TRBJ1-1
TGTGCCAGCAGCTTAAGACGACCGAACACTGAAGCTTTCTTT
CASSLRRPNTEAFF
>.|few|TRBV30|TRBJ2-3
TGTGCCTGGAGTGTACTTGGGGGGCTCACAGATACGCAGTATTTT
CAWSVLGGLTDTQYF
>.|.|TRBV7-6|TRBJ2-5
TGTGCCAGCAGCCTTAGTTCGGGGGAGACCCAGTACTTC
CASSLSSGETQYF
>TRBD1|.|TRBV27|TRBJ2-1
TGTGCCAGCAGTTGGGACAGTAACTACAATGAGCAGTTCTTC
CASSWDSNYNEQFF
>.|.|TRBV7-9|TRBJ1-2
TGTGCCAGCAGCCCCGGGGGGGGTAACTATGGCTACACCTTC
CASSPGGGNYGYTF
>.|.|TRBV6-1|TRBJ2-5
TGTGCCAGCAGCCCGGGACAGAGACTAGCACCCCAGTACTTC
CASSPGQRLAPQYF
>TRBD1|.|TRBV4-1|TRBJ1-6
TGCGCCAGCAGCTTACAGGGGGCTGAGAGCGGTCTCCACTTT
CASSLQGAESGLHF
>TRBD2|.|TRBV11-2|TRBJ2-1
TGTGCCAGCAGCTTAGGCCTAGCGGAACCGTACAATGAGCAGTTCTTC
CASSLGLAEPYNEQFF
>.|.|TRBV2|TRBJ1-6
TGTGCCAGCAGTGGGGGATTATCTGGGAAGCTCCACTTT
CASSGGLSGKLHF